Here is one T cell receptor beta chain with its context. The data originate from a study of T cells in tuberculosis. TCRdb's table, derived via immunoSEQ multiplex PCR, lists solely in-frame clones and lacks some. Here the sample spans more than 35,000 clones, nearly 95% being singletons. Trimming pared 0 bases from V and 1 base from J, leaving 7 bases between. The V gene's germline CDR1 is SGHAT and CDR2 FQNNGV. The CDR3 extends over 15 amino acids. This rearrangement joins TRBV11-2 to TRBJ2-1, with no clear D. This TCR derives from a donor aged 10-29 years with latent tuberculosis or without tuberculosis infection. Material: PBMCs. The CDR3 spells CASSLDLQSYNEQFF. The CDR3 DNA reads as TGTGCCAGCAGCTTAGATCTCCAGTCCTACAATGAGCAGTTCTTC.